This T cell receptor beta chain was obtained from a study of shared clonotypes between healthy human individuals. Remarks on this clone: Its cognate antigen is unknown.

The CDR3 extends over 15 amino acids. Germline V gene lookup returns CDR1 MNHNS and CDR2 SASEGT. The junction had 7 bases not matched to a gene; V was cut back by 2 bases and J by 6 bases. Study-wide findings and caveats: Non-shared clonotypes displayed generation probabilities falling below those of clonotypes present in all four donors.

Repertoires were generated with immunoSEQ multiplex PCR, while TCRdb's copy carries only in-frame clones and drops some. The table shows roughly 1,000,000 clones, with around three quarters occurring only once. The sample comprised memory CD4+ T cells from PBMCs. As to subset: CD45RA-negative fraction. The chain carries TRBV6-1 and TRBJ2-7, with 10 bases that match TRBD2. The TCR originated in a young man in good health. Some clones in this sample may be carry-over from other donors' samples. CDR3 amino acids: CASSERGSGRGEQYF. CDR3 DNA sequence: TGTGCCAGCAGTGAACGGGGCAGCGGGAGGGGCGAGCAGTACTTC.